This TCR beta chain was profiled in a study of blood T cell repertoires in COVID-19. At the level of the study: There were acute and convalescent COVID-19 samples, and they came from the United States, Italy and Spain. Sources were T cells, B-cell-depleted T cells, or PBMCs; the material itself was cDNA or gDNA.

Study processing details: Amplification with reference gene primers provided the estimates of nucleated cell counts. Sequencing was performed with immunoSEQ multiplex PCR; in TCRdb, only in-frame clones are kept and a portion is missing. V and J calls and clone size come straight from that table; D and trimming were deduced from the DNA. Among 97,000 or so clones listed, about 86% were seen once. With V trimmed by 4 bases and J by 5 bases, 10 bases remained unmatched. This CDR3 contains 15 residues. The germline V gene encodes CDR1 SGHVS and CDR2 FQNEAQ. This chain connects TRBV7-8 to TRBJ2-7; 8 nucleotides agree with TRBD1. Sequencing was done on a sample of peripheral blood. This sequence originates from a man between 60 and 70 years old with acute or convalescent COVID-19. The CDR3 DNA reads TGTGCCAGCAGCTATGGAGGACAGGGACGCAACGAGCAGTACTTC. Its protein is CASSYGGQGRNEQYF.